Listed below are T cell receptor beta chains from one sample, sequenced in a study of blood T cell repertoires in COVID-19. Produced via immunoSEQ multiplex PCR; TCRdb's table is partial and in-frame only. Counted here are approximately 190,000 clones, 82% occurring once; the ten biggest clones make up 6.9%. Sequencing used peripheral blood. Source of these receptors: a human donor with acute or convalescent COVID-19. The donor label of this sample is uncertain. Both conserved end residues are part of each CDR3. D genes are given only for firm matches. Size is omitted from some rows. Given values are once, few, many or a class for expanded clones.

NA,NA,TRBV18,TRBJ2-3,CASSPLATSTDTQYF,TGTGCCAGCTCACCACTGGCGACAAGCACAGATACGCAGTATTTT
NA,TRBD1,TRBV12-3/TRBV12-4,TRBJ1-2,CASSGTDNYGYTF,TGTGCCAGCAGCGGGACAGATAACTATGGCTACACCTTC
NA,NA,TRBV10-2,TRBJ2-2,CASSESRNTGELFF,TGCGCCAGCAGTGAGAGCCGGAACACCGGGGAGCTGTTTTTT
once,NA,TRBV5-1,TRBJ2-3,CASSKRADSTDTQYF,TGCGCCAGCTCGAAGAGGGCGGATAGCACAGATACGCAGTATTTT
NA,NA,TRBV18,TRBJ1-5,CASSPGGSRNQPQHF,TGTGCCAGCTCACCGGGGGGGTCGAGGAATCAGCCCCAGCATTTT
once,TRBD1,TRBV30,TRBJ1-2,CAWGRQGGYGYTF,TGTGCCTGGGGGAGACAGGGGGGTTATGGCTACACCTTC
once,TRBD1,TRBV29-1,TRBJ1-2,CSVEDPPLGQGAPNYGYTF,TGCAGCGTTGAAGATCCGCCGTTGGGACAGGGGGCCCCTAACTATGGCTACACCTTC
NA,TRBD1,TRBV6-2/TRBV6-3,TRBJ1-2,CASSPRDRAVYGYTF,TGTGCCAGCAGTCCCCGGGACAGGGCCGTCTATGGCTACACCTTC
NA,TRBD1,TRBV15,TRBJ1-2,CATSRDSLRGRWGYTF,TGTGCCACCAGCAGAGATTCACTGAGGGGGCGCTGGGGCTACACCTTC
NA,NA,TRBV20-1,TRBJ2-1,CSASYNEQFF,TGCAGTGCTTCTTACAATGAGCAGTTCTTC
NA,TRBD2,TRBV9,TRBJ2-1,CASSGLADNNEQFF,TGTGCCAGCAGCGGGCTAGCGGACAACAATGAGCAGTTCTTC
NA,TRBD2,TRBV12-3/TRBV12-4,TRBJ2-4,CASSLPGLAQYF,TGTGCCAGCAGCCTCCCGGGACTAGCGCAGTACTTC
NA,TRBD1,TRBV10-2,TRBJ1-5,CASSFSGTAGNQPQHF,TGCGCCAGCAGTTTCTCCGGGACAGCTGGCAATCAGCCCCAGCATTTT
NA,NA,TRBV18,TRBJ2-1,CASSPGAGAGNEQFF,TGTGCCAGCTCACCGGGGGCAGGGGCGGGCAATGAGCAGTTCTTC
NA,TRBD2,TRBV5-1,TRBJ2-1,CARSGGAGHYNEQFF,TGCGCCCGCAGCGGGGGGGCAGGGCACTACAATGAGCAGTTCTTC
NA,NA,TRBV30,TRBJ2-6,CAWGSGAGANVLTF,TGTGCCTGGGGTTCCGGTGCTGGGGCCAACGTCCTGACTTTC
NA,TRBD2,TRBV6-5,TRBJ2-3,CASGTGGSDTQYF,TGTGCCAGCGGGACGGGAGGGTCGGATACGCAGTATTTT
NA,TRBD2,TRBV3-1/TRBV3-2,TRBJ2-5,CASSHGTSQETQYF,TGTGCCAGCAGCCACGGGACTAGCCAAGAGACCCAGTACTTC
NA,NA,TRBV28,TRBJ2-7,CASGGGHYEQYF,TGTGCCAGCGGGGGGGGACACTACGAGCAGTACTTC
NA,TRBD2,TRBV6-6,TRBJ2-7,CASSRRGTSGIYEQYF,TGTGCCAGCAGTCGACGGGGGACTAGCGGGATCTACGAGCAGTACTTC
NA,NA,TRBV7-3,TRBJ2-1,CASSPSAVHNEQFF,TGTGCCAGCAGCCCCTCCGCGGTCCACAATGAGCAGTTCTTC
NA,NA,TRBV27,TRBJ1-1,CASSLTGIYTEAFF,TGTGCCAGCAGTTTAACAGGGATTTACACTGAAGCTTTCTTT
NA,TRBD2,TRBV5-1,TRBJ2-3,CASSREAGGTQYF,TGCGCCAGCAGCCGGGAAGCGGGAGGTACGCAGTATTTT
once,NA,TRBV5-4,TRBJ2-7,CASSLFTGSSYEQYF,TGTGCCAGCAGCTTGTTTACAGGGAGTTCTTACGAGCAGTACTTC
NA,NA,TRBV4-1,TRBJ2-1,CASKGSAGLYNEQFF,TGCGCCAGCAAAGGGTCAGCGGGCCTCTACAATGAGCAGTTCTTC
NA,TRBD1,TRBV5-8,TRBJ1-5,CASSPRDRERQPQHF,TGTGCCAGCAGCCCAAGGGACAGGGAACGGCAGCCCCAGCATTTT
NA,NA,TRBV7-2,TRBJ1-4,CASSRGLGEVNEKLFF,TGTGCCAGCAGCAGGGGACTGGGGGAGGTAAATGAAAAACTGTTTTTT
NA,NA,TRBV6-5,TRBJ2-3,CAINSRETDTDTQYF,TGTGCCATCAATTCACGGGAGACCGACACAGATACGCAGTATTTT
NA,NA,TRBV27,TRBJ1-6,CAISPQGGPNSPLHF,TGTGCCATCTCCCCCCAGGGTGGACCTAATTCACCCCTCCACTTT
few,NA,TRBV5-5,TRBJ1-4,CASSPGQSVSTNEKLFF,TGTGCCAGCAGCCCCGGACAGTCAGTGAGCACTAATGAAAAACTGTTTTTT
NA,TRBD2,TRBV4-2,TRBJ2-7,CASSQASGEYEQYF,TGTGCCAGCAGCCAGGCTAGCGGGGAGTACGAGCAGTACTTC
NA,NA,TRBV30,TRBJ1-2,CAWGRNYGYTF,TGTGCCTGGGGACGGAACTATGGCTACACCTTC
once,NA,TRBV6-6,TRBJ2-3,CASSPYTDTQYF,TGTGCCAGCAGTCCCTATACGGATACGCAGTATTTT
once,TRBD2,TRBV10-1,TRBJ2-1,CASSETSGGRWFF,TGCGCCAGCAGTGAAACTAGCGGGGGCCGGTGGTTCTTC
NA,NA,TRBV5-8,TRBJ1-5,CASSLESGVGNQPQHF,TGTGCCAGCAGCTTGGAATCCGGGGTTGGCAATCAGCCCCAGCATTTT
NA,NA,TRBV5-8,TRBJ1-2,CASSSLYRSNYGYTF,TGTGCCAGCAGTTCCCTTTACAGATCTAACTATGGCTACACCTTC
NA,NA,TRBV30,TRBJ1-5,CAWSVTLNQPQHF,TGTGCCTGGAGTGTAACTTTAAATCAGCCCCAGCATTTT
NA,TRBD2,TRBV13,TRBJ2-1,CASSFGTSGSSYNEQFF,TGTGCCAGCAGCTTCGGGACTAGCGGGAGTTCCTACAATGAGCAGTTCTTC
NA,NA,TRBV12-3/TRBV12-4,TRBJ1-3,CASSPGGNTIYF,TGTGCCAGCAGTCCGGGTGGAAACACCATATATTTT
NA,NA,TRBV11-2,TRBJ2-7,CASGDGGYEQYF,TGTGCCTCTGGAGACGGCGGCTACGAGCAGTACTTC
many,NA,TRBV11-1,TRBJ1-6,CASSRTGNNSPLHF,TGTGCCAGCAGCCGGACGGGAAATAATTCACCCCTCCACTTT
NA,TRBD1,TRBV30,TRBJ2-5,CAWSGWTGPARETQYF,TGTGCCTGGAGTGGATGGACAGGGCCAGCTCGAGAGACCCAGTACTTC